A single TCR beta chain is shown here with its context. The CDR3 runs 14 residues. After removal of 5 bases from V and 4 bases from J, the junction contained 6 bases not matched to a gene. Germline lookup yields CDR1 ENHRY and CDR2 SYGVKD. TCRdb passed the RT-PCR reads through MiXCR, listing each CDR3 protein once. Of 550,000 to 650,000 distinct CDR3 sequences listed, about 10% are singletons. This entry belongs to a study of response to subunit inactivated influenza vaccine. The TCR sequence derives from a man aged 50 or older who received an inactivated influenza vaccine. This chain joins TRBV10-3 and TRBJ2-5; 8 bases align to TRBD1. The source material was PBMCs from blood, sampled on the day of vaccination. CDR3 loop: CAISRTGMGETQYF. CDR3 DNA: TGTGCCATCAGTAGGACAGGGATGGGAGAGACCCAGTACTTC.